Below, 27 T cell receptor beta chains from the same sample are listed, as sequenced in a study of T-cell reconstitution after alpha-beta-depleted transplantation in children. During its preparation, the TCRbeta library received unique molecular identifiers. TCRdb reprocessed the PCR reads via MiXCR and lists one record per CDR3 protein. The data show about 150,000 distinct CDR3 sequences, roughly 10% seen once. This sample comprised PBMCs, obtained before TCRalphabeta/CD19-depleted stem cell transplant. The receptors shown here come from a boy aged 2 to 9 with acute myeloid leukemia, due to receive a stem cell transplant.

In this sample, this clonotype turned up many times. This chain joins TRBV7-3 and TRBJ2-5, with D hard to call. Trimming stripped 2 bases from V and 5 bases from J, with 9 bases between. The V gene's germline CDR1 is SGHTA and CDR2 FQGTGA. CDR3 length equals 13 residues. CDR3 bases: TGTGCCAGCAGCTTAGAACCGATGGAGACCCAGTACTTC. Protein sequence: CASSLEPMETQYF.

This clonotype was recorded many times. The chain is built from TRBV5-6 and TRBJ1-5; 7 nucleotides align to TRBD1. Germline CDR1 SGHDT, CDR2 YYEEEE. V was clipped by 4 bases and J by 0 bases; unmatched bases: 1. The CDR3 loop spans 14 amino acids. CDR3 nucleotide sequence: TGTGCCAGCAGCGGGACAGATAGCAATCAGCCCCAGCATTTT. This sequence encodes CASSGTDSNQPQHF.

This clonotype was observed at least ten times. This chain uses TRBV7-8 with TRBJ2-1; D may correspond to TRBD1 or TRBD2 (6 bases each). The germline V gene has CDR1 SGHVS and CDR2 FQNEAQ. This CDR3 has 15 residues. V was shortened by 5 bases and J by 0 bases, with 11 bases between the two germline ends. This CDR3 is CASSPGAYSYNEQFF. The CDR3 coding sequence is TGTGCCAGCAGCCCGGGGGCATACTCCTACAATGAGCAGTTCTTC.

This clonotype was seen repeatedly, ten times or more. V is TRBV3-1 and J is TRBJ1-5; D is ambiguous. This CDR3 comprises 13 residues. The germline CDR1 and CDR2 sequences are LGHDT and YNNKEL (reference sequence). Trimming pared 4 bases from V and 3 bases from J, leaving 7 bases between. The CDR3 DNA reads TGTGCCAGCAGCCTAGGGCCCAATCAGCCCCAGCATTTT. This encodes CASSLGPNQPQHF.

This clonotype was counted at least ten times. The rearrangement links TRBV7-3 to TRBJ2-5, with 14 bases aligning to TRBD2. The CDR3 loop spans 15 amino acids. Germline-derived CDR1 and CDR2 are SGHTA and FQGTGA. The ends lost 5 bases at V and 5 bases at J; junction bases unmatched: 4. The CDR3 coding sequence is TGTGCCAGCAGCCTGGGACTAGCGGGAGTTGAGACCCAGTACTTC. It yields the protein CASSLGLAGVETQYF.

At least ten counts were recorded for this clonotype. This rearrangement joins TRBV29-1 to TRBJ2-2; the D is unclear. CDR1 and CDR2 from the germline V gene are SQVTM and ANQGSEA. Trimming left V 2 bases short and J 0 bases short, with 13 bases between. The CDR3 runs 16 residues. CDR3 nucleotides: TGCAGCGTTGAACTAAGGGCCCCACCGAACACCGGGGAGCTGTTTTTT. Protein: CSVELRAPPNTGELFF.

This clonotype was observed many times. The genes are TRBV6-1 and TRBJ1-4; no clear D. V lost 1 base to trimming and J lost 3 bases, with 12 bases between them. Germline-derived CDR1 and CDR2 are MNHNS and SASEGT. This CDR3 spans 16 amino acids. CDR3 bases: TGTGCCAGCAGTGAAGACGAGAATAGTGCTAATGAAAAACTGTTTTTT. It translates to CASSEDENSANEKLFF.

This clonotype has ten or more counts. The chain uses TRBV7-9 and TRBJ2-1; the D is unclear. This CDR3 comprises 13 residues. Germline CDR1 reads SEHNR; CDR2 reads FQNEAQ (reference sequence). V lost 5 bases, J lost 6 bases, and 11 bases lay in between. CDR3 amino acids: CASSAMDGNEQFF. The CDR3 bases are TGTGCCAGCAGCGCAATGGACGGCAATGAGCAGTTCTTC. The whole variable domain, remainder taken from reference TRBV7-9 and TRBJ2-1, is DTGVSQNPRHKITKRGQNVTFRCDPISEHNRLYWYRQTLGQGPEFLTYFQNEAQLEKSRLLSDRFSAERPKGSFSTLEIQRTEQGDSAMYLCASSAMDGNEQFFGPGTRLTVL.

This clonotype was recorded at least ten times. The genes are TRBV18 and TRBJ1-2, with D perhaps TRBD1 (6 bases). Germline lookup yields CDR1 KGHSH and CDR2 LQKENI. V was trimmed by 2 bases and J by 8 bases, leaving 15 bases between them. This CDR3 is built from 14 residues. Written as DNA, the CDR3 is TGTGCCAGCTCACCAAGACGGGCAGGGGAAGGCTACACCTTC. It translates to CASSPRRAGEGYTF.

This clonotype was counted ten times or more. The rearrangement links TRBV14 to TRBJ2-5; D ambiguous. The V gene lost 3 bases and the J gene lost 5 bases, with 19 bases spanning the gap. The germline V gene encodes CDR1 SGHDN and CDR2 FVKESK. The CDR3 runs to 16 residues. The CDR3 bases are TGTGCCAGCAGCCAGGGAACGAGCCCTGAGAGGGAGACCCAGTACTTC. Translation: CASSQGTSPERETQYF.

With regard to this clonotype: With a much larger clone just one base away, this may be a read error. The chain uses TRBV6-4 and TRBJ2-1, with TRBD1 as a possible D gene (6 bases). The CDR3 is 15 amino acids. CDR1 and CDR2 from the germline V gene are MRHNA and SNTAGT. As DNA, the CDR3 is TGTGCCAGCAGTGTCGTGGGGGCTAAATACAATGAGCAGCTCTTC. Protein product: CASSVVGAKYNEQLF.

This clonotype occurred many times. V and J are TRBV9 and TRBJ1-6, with unresolved D. V lost 0 bases to trimming and J lost 13 bases, with 11 bases between them. The CDR3 contains 13 residues. CDR1 is SGDLS and CDR2 is YYNGEE in the germline V gene. CDR3 DNA: TGTGCCAGCAGCGTAGATGGCGCTCGGCCCCTCCACTTT. Protein sequence: CASSVDGARPLHF.

This clonotype was seen ten or more times. This chain joins TRBV5-4 and TRBJ2-1; D might be TRBD2 (5 bases). Germline lookup yields CDR1 SGHNT and CDR2 YYREEE (reference sequence). The CDR3 has 16 amino acids. The ends were cut back, 1 base at V and 0 bases at J, with 11 bases in the middle. The CDR3 DNA reads as TGTGCCAGCAGCTTGAGGCGGGCAAGCTCCTACAATGAGCAGTTCTTC. It codes for CASSLRRASSYNEQFF. Full variable domain (rest looked up from reference TRBV5-4 and TRBJ2-1): ETGVTQSPTHLIKTRGQQVTLRCSSQSGHNTVSWYQQALGQGPQFIFQYYREEENGRGNFPPRFSGLQFPNYSSELNVNALELDDSALYLCASSLRRASSYNEQFFGPGTRLTVL.

This clonotype was counted between two and nine times. This sequence joins TRBV19 and TRBJ2-1, with D unresolved. Germline V lookup: CDR1 LNHDA, CDR2 SQIVND (reference sequence). V was cut by 5 bases and J by 9 bases, with 11 bases left in between. This CDR3 is 12 amino acids long. CDR3 sequence: CASSFSPSEQFF. CDR3 bases: TGTGCCAGTAGTTTCAGTCCCAGTGAGCAGTTCTTC. The full variable domain, rest sourced from reference TRBV19 and TRBJ2-1, is DGGITQSPKYLFRKEGQNVTLSCEQNLNHDAMYWYRQDPGQGLRLIYYSQIVNDFQKGDIAEGYSVSREKKESFPLTVTSAQKNPTAFYLCASSFSPSEQFFGPGTRLTVL.

This clonotype has at least ten counts. The chain uses TRBV5-1 and TRBJ2-2; 9 bases are shared with TRBD2. Germline-derived CDR1 and CDR2 are SGHRS and YFSETQ. V gave up 7 bases and J gave up 0 bases; unmatched junction bases: 1. The CDR3 spans 14 residues. This CDR3 reads CASGLAPNTGELFF. The CDR3 nucleotides read TGCGCCAGCGGACTAGCGCCGAACACCGGGGAGCTGTTTTTT.

This clonotype is medium-sized within its sample. J is TRBJ2-7 and V is TRBV27, with TRBD2 as a possible D gene (6 bases). Per the germline V gene, CDR1 is MNHEY and CDR2 is SMNVEV (reference sequence). CDR3 length: 14 residues. The germline V and J ends were trimmed by 2 bases and 0 bases, with 8 bases remaining between them. The CDR3: CASSLRGGSYEQYV. The DNA for the CDR3 is TGTGCCAGCAGTTTAAGGGGAGGCTCCTACGAGCAGTACGTC.

There are a few counts of this clonotype. The J gene is TRBJ1-5, the V gene TRBV19; no firm D call. Trimming stripped 0 bases from V and 0 bases from J, with 12 bases between. CDR3 length equals 17 residues. The germline V gene encodes CDR1 LNHDA and CDR2 SQIVND (reference sequence). The CDR3 region is CASSIDATRYSNQPQHF. The CDR3 DNA is TGTGCCAGTAGTATAGATGCAACCCGATATAGCAATCAGCCCCAGCATTTT.

This clonotype was recorded many times. V usage is TRBV6-1 and J usage is TRBJ2-5; D may correspond to TRBD1 or TRBD2 (5 bases each). The CDR3 has 15 residues. The V end lost 5 bases, the J end lost 7 bases, and 20 bases lay between the germline ends. From germline, CDR1 is MNHNS and CDR2 SASEGT. The CDR3 here is CASSPTAGTAGTQYF. CDR3 bases: TGTGCCAGCAGTCCAACAGCCGGGACCGCCGGGACCCAGTACTTC.

This clonotype appeared many times. The chain is built from TRBV28 and TRBJ2-7; tentative D call: TRBD1 (6 bases). This CDR3 region has 14 residues. Trimming left V 5 bases short and J 1 base short, with 12 bases between. Germline CDR1 is MDHEN and CDR2 is SYDVKM. The CDR3 here is CASSLPGVSYEQYF. CDR3 sequence (DNA): TGTGCCAGCAGTCTACCAGGGGTTTCCTACGAGCAGTACTTC.

This clonotype was recorded many times. The chain joins TRBV12-3 or TRBV12-4 to TRBJ2-7; TRBD2 agrees at 10 bases. There are 13 residues in the CDR3. Unmatched junction bases numbered 1, after V lost 8 bases and J lost 0 bases. Here the CDR3 DNA reads TGTGCCAGCGGACTAGCGGCCTCCTACGAGCAGTACTTC. It translates to CASGLAASYEQYF.

This clonotype appeared many times. An end of the junction differs from the germline gene, which may be a read error. The chain joins TRBV7-2 to TRBJ2-1; 7 nucleotides agree with TRBD1. The germline gives CDR1 SGHTA, CDR2 FQGNSA. The CDR3 spans 13 residues. Here the CDR3 reads CASSLGPTGTDLW. The CDR3 DNA sequence: TGTGCCAGCAGCTTAGGACCGACAGGGACCGACTTATGG. Combining the CDR3 with reference TRBV7-2 and TRBJ2-1 gives the whole variable domain GAGVSQSPSNKVTEKGKDVELRCDPISGHTALYWYRQSLGQGLEFLIYFQGNSAPDKSGLPSDRFSAERTGGSVSTLTIQRTQQEDSAVYLCASSLGPTGTDLWGPGTRLTVL.

This clonotype was seen repeatedly, ten times or more. The chain is built from TRBV12-3 or TRBV12-4 and TRBJ1-6; D is possibly TRBD1 (5 bases). The V gene lost 7 bases and the J gene lost 11 bases, with 15 bases spanning the gap. This CDR3 comprises 13 residues. The CDR3 protein is CASTTLWGAPLHF. CDR3 nucleotide sequence: TGTGCCAGCACAACCTTATGGGGGGCACCCCTCCACTTT.

This clonotype was detected ten times or more. CDR3 residues: CSARDAYRSSYNEQFF. CDR3 DNA: TGCAGTGCTAGAGATGCTTACAGGAGCTCCTACAATGAGCAGTTCTTC. This chain links TRBV20-1 with TRBJ2-1, with a possible D match to TRBD1 (5 bases). Trimming took off 0 bases at V and 0 bases at J, with 12 bases between the two ends. Looked up from germline, CDR1 is DFQATT and CDR2 is SNEGSKA (reference sequence). The CDR3 contains 16 residues.

This clonotype was observed a few times. V and J are TRBV7-2 and TRBJ2-5; 11 bases line up with TRBD2. In germline, CDR1 is SGHTA, CDR2 FQGNSA. V gave up 8 bases and J gave up 5 bases; unmatched junction bases: 10. CDR3 length equals 15 residues. As DNA, the CDR3 is TGTGCCAGCTTAGTCCGACTAGCGGGGTCCGAGACCCAGTACTTC. This encodes CASLVRLAGSETQYF.

This clonotype came up many times. The chain recombines TRBV20-1 with TRBJ2-3; 10 bases map to TRBD1. The CDR3 totals 13 residues. V trimming: 6 bases; J trimming: 6 bases; junction bases outside the gene matches: 6. The germline V gene has CDR1 DFQATT and CDR2 SNEGSKA (reference sequence). The CDR3 reads CSAPGQGFDTQYF. DNA for the CDR3: TGCAGTGCCCCGGGACAGGGGTTTGATACGCAGTATTTT.

This clonotype has ten or more counts. This chain links TRBV12-3 or TRBV12-4 with TRBJ2-4, with no clear D. Trimming stripped 3 bases from V and 0 bases from J, with 12 bases between. This CDR3 region has 16 residues. CDR3 region: CASSFQTLVAKNIQYF. Here the CDR3 DNA reads TGTGCCAGCAGTTTTCAGACCCTGGTAGCCAAAAACATTCAGTACTTC.

The table lists this clonotype with many counts. V and J are TRBV28 and TRBJ2-7, with 7 bases that match TRBD1. The CDR3 runs to 12 residues. Germline V gene data show CDR1 as MDHEN and CDR2 as SYDVKM. V lost 6 bases, J lost 7 bases, and 6 bases stayed unmatched. The CDR3 loop reads CASRPPGGEQYF. CDR3 bases: TGTGCCAGCAGGCCTCCAGGGGGAGAGCAGTACTTC.